The next 7 T cell receptor beta chains were all read from a single sample in a study of CD8+ T cells in alopecia areata. It was cDNA, reverse transcribed from extracted RNA, that served as the sequencing template. Method: immunoSEQ multiplex PCR; TCRdb's copy keeps in-frame clones and lacks some. The table includes about 130,000 clones, 49% detected once. Specimen: CD8+ T cells sorted from blood, collected at week 0. Source of these receptors: a human donor with alopecia areata.

The rearrangement joins TRBV27 to TRBJ1-3; D gene unclear. From germline, CDR1 is MNHEY and CDR2 SMNVEV (reference sequence). This CDR3 has 13 amino acids. V was trimmed by 5 bases and J by 7 bases, leaving 12 bases between them. CDR3 sequence: CASSPLGFNTIYF. The CDR3 DNA follows: TGTGCCAGCAGTCCATTGGGTTTTAACACCATATATTTT.

J is TRBJ1-2 and V is TRBV7-3, with D perhaps TRBD1 (6 bases). The CDR3 consists of 15 residues. Germline V lookup: CDR1 SGHTA, CDR2 FQGTGA. Deletions cut 4 bases from V and 6 bases from J, with 18 bases between. The CDR3 nucleotides are TGTGCCAGCAGCTCCTATCCCGGGACACGGGATGGCTACACCTTC. It is translated as CASSSYPGTRDGYTF.

This clone was picked up a small number of times. The chain couples TRBV19 to TRBJ2-1; the match to TRBD1 covers 8 bases. The CDR3 runs to 14 residues. J was trimmed by 7 bases and V by 5 bases; bases with no gene match: 7. Germline values: CDR1 LNHDA, CDR2 SQIVND (reference sequence). CDR3 loop: CASSPRTGLNEQFF. The CDR3 region has the DNA TGTGCCAGTAGTCCCCGGACAGGGCTGAATGAGCAGTTCTTC.

The rearrangement links TRBV11-2 to TRBJ2-5; D gene ambiguous. CDR1 and CDR2 from the germline V gene are SGHAT and FQNNGV. The CDR3 contains 14 residues. Trimming removed 5 bases from V and 4 bases from J, with 14 bases in between. CDR3 DNA sequence: TGTGCCAGCAGCCGACCGCTCCATTCAGAGACCCAGTACTTC. Protein: CASSRPLHSETQYF.

This clone has only a few counts. The gene calls are TRBV13 and TRBJ2-3; 15 bases agree with TRBD2. This CDR3 contains 16 residues. The V segment lost 4 bases and the J segment 4 bases; nucleotides outside the gene matches: 3. Germline values: CDR1 PRHDT, CDR2 FYEKMQ (reference sequence). The CDR3 DNA reads TGTGCCAGCAGCTCCGGACTAGCGGGGGGGGCAGATACGCAGTATTTT. Translating it yields CASSSGLAGGADTQYF.

At least ten counts were recorded for this clone. Other nucleotide sequences in the sample specify the same CDR3. The chain is built from TRBV6-1 and TRBJ2-7, with D possibly being TRBD2 (5 bases). Germline V gene data show CDR1 as MNHNS and CDR2 as SASEGT. This CDR3 has 14 amino acids. V was pared by 4 bases and J by 0 bases, with 10 bases between. The CDR3 protein is CASSGRGSSYEQYF. Here the CDR3 DNA reads TGTGCCAGCAGTGGACGAGGGAGCTCCTACGAGCAGTACTTC.

J is TRBJ2-2 and V is TRBV30, with D uncertain. The CDR3 spans 13 residues. Trimming cost V 0 bases and J 6 bases, with 8 bases left between them. The germline V gene encodes CDR1 GTSNPN and CDR2 SVGIG (reference sequence). DNA for the CDR3: TGTGCCTGGAGTGTATCCGGGTCCGGGGAGCTGTTTTTT. Encoded protein: CAWSVSGSGELFF.